These T cell receptor beta chains were read from a single sample in a study of control samples from healthy donors and cancer patients. Assay: immunoSEQ multiplex PCR; the TCRdb copy retains only in-frame clones and omits some. The table records approximately 230,000 clones, approximately 80% of them present only once. The sample was PBMCs. These receptors were collected from a woman aged 55 to 70 with lung cancer. Each CDR3 is given without its conserved first and last residue. A D gene is named only where the DNA matches it firmly.

TRBD1,TRBV9,TRBJ2-5,ASSRSLDRFETQY
TRBD1,TRBV5-1,TRBJ2-3,ASTVGQGGTDTQY
.,TRBV6-5,TRBJ1-3,ASIQGVGLGNTIY
.,TRBV3-1/TRBV3-2,TRBJ1-2,ASSQGAERGYGYT
.,TRBV5-1,TRBJ1-1,ASSFSTGIIMNTEAF
.,TRBV6-2/TRBV6-3,TRBJ1-6,ASSSRTVMNSPLH
TRBD1,TRBV5-1,TRBJ2-7,ASSSGQVYEQY
TRBD2,TRBV7-3,TRBJ2-2,ASSYSGSGGAGELF
.,TRBV19,TRBJ1-5,ASSTGFGSNQPQH
.,TRBV27,TRBJ1-6,ASSAVGGGNSPLH
TRBD2,TRBV3-1/TRBV3-2,TRBJ2-3,ASSQWGTSGTDTQY
TRBD2,TRBV5-4,TRBJ2-7,ASSPGGGATYEQY
TRBD1,TRBV28,TRBJ2-3,ASSETGVRDTQY
.,TRBV2,TRBJ2-7,ASSDGGFAYEQY
.,TRBV4-2,TRBJ1-6,ASSQDALLGPRAGSPLH
.,TRBV10-3,TRBJ1-1,AISESGGLNTEAF